One and the same sample provided the 30 T cell receptor beta chains below, sequenced in a study of CD8+CD57+ T cells in acquired aplastic anemia. It was genomic DNA that served as the template for profiling TCR beta VDJ and CDR3. TCRdb called the reads again in MiXCR, with one record for every CDR3 protein. The sample has 300,000 or so distinct CDR3 sequences, 45% to 65% seen once; the top ten hold less than 10%. Sample: sorted CD4+, CD8+, or CD8+CD57+ T cells (not recorded which) from PBMCs. Receptors were obtained from a human donor with severe aplastic anemia or a healthy control (not recorded which).

In the case of this clonotype: As the CDR3 is not closed by the conserved phenylalanine or tryptophan, this likely results from a read error. The CDR3 sequence is CSARDGSSGISDTQYL. CDR3 in DNA: TGCAGTGCTAGAGATGGGAGTAGCGGGATTTCAGATACGCAGTATTTG. The rearrangement joins TRBV20-1 to TRBJ2-3; TRBD2 matches 8 bases. CDR1 is DFQATT, CDR2 SNEGSKA, per germline (reference sequence). The CDR3 consists of 16 residues. The trim removed 0 bases at V and 4 bases at J, leaving 9 bases unmatched.

The gene calls are TRBV7-2 and TRBJ2-5; the match to TRBD2 covers 9 bases. From germline, CDR1 is SGHTA and CDR2 FQGNSA. This CDR3 region has 14 residues. The trim removed 6 bases at V and 14 bases at J, leaving 16 bases unmatched. CDR3 sequence: CASSPGTSLRASYF. CDR3 DNA sequence: TGTGCCAGCAGTCCCGGGACTAGCCTCCGAGCGTCTTACTTC. Variable domain in full (rest from reference TRBV7-2 and TRBJ2-5): GAGVSQSPSNKVTEKGKDVELRCDPISGHTALYWYRQSLGQGLEFLIYFQGNSAPDKSGLPSDRFSAERTGGSVSTLTIQRTQQEDSAVYLCASSPGTSLRASYFGPGTRLLVL.

The rearrangement links TRBV2 to TRBJ1-2; D unclear. This CDR3 spans 13 amino acids. CDR1 SNHLY and CDR2 FYNNEI come from the germline V gene. V was trimmed by 5 bases and J by 5 bases, leaving 12 bases between them. CDR3 in DNA: TGTGCCAGCAGTTTTAGTTTGGCATATGGCTACACCTTC. It translates to CASSFSLAYGYTF.

The chain joins TRBV9 to TRBJ2-1; D unclear. CDR1 is SGDLS and CDR2 is YYNGEE in the germline V gene. This CDR3 spans 13 amino acids. V gave up 0 bases and J gave up 4 bases, with 5 bases separating them. The CDR3 here is CASSVAEYNEQFF. In DNA form, the CDR3 reads TGTGCCAGCAGCGTAGCTGAGTACAATGAGCAGTTCTTC.

A single count supports this clonotype. The chain carries TRBV2 and TRBJ2-7; D gene uncertain. There are 12 residues in the CDR3. CDR1 and CDR2 (germline): SNHLY, FYNNEI. Trimming removed 6 bases at V and 8 bases at J, with 14 bases between. In DNA, the CDR3 is TGTGCCAGCAGGGCCGACGAACAGAAGCAGTACTTC. It translates to CASRADEQKQYF.

This chain connects TRBV20-1 to TRBJ1-4; no firm D call. CDR3 length equals 14 residues. Germline values: CDR1 DFQATT, CDR2 SNEGSKA (reference sequence). V lost 6 bases and J 4 bases, leaving 15 bases between the germline ends. The CDR3 DNA reads TGCAGTGCCCTCCGGATGGGCGGTAATGAAAAACTGTTTTTT. Its protein product is CSALRMGGNEKLFF.

This clonotype was detected many times. CDR3 region: CASSPNRVSSYGYTF. CDR3 DNA sequence: TGTGCCAGTAGCCCGAACCGGGTTTCATCCTATGGCTACACCTTC. The chain employs TRBV19 and TRBJ1-2; no firm D call. The CDR3 is 15 residues long. The ends were cut back, 6 bases at V and 4 bases at J, with 18 bases in the middle. The germline CDR1 and CDR2 sequences are LNHDA and SQIVND (reference sequence).

CDR3 nucleotides: TGCAGCGTTGAAGAGCACATTGGTGTCGAAGCTTTCTTT. This translates into CSVEEHIGVEAFF. The chain links TRBV29-1 to TRBJ1-1; D is unclear. V lost 0 bases, J lost 8 bases, and 13 bases lay in between. Germline V gene sequence: CDR1 SQVTM, CDR2 ANQGSEA. CDR3 size: 13 residues.

Note on this clonotype: The conserved phenylalanine or tryptophan normally closing the CDR3 is absent here, so this likely arose from a read error. The chain joins TRBV10-1 to TRBJ1-4; 7 positions agree with TRBD1. The CDR3 extends over 15 amino acids. Per the germline V gene, CDR1 is WNHNN and CDR2 is SYGVQD (reference sequence). In DNA, the CDR3 is TGCGACAAGACAGGGTGCGAGGCAACTAATGAAAAACTGTTTTCT. Translating gives CDKTGCEATNEKLFS.

This chain uses TRBV7-2 with TRBJ2-5; no firm D call. This CDR3 is 14 amino acids long. V lost 3 bases and J 1 base, leaving 9 bases between the germline ends. The germline CDR1 and CDR2 sequences are SGHTA and FQGNSA. The CDR3 spells CASSFMRSQETQYF. CDR3 nucleotide sequence: TGTGCCAGCAGCTTCATGCGGAGCCAAGAGACCCAGTACTTC.

The CDR3 region is CASSLAGTKKTDTQYF. DNA of the CDR3: TGTGCCAGCAGCTTAGCGGGGACCAAAAAGACAGATACGCAGTATTTT. The chain carries TRBV7-9 and TRBJ2-3; D possibly matches TRBD1 or TRBD2 (5 bases each). This CDR3 is built from 16 residues. From germline, CDR1 is SEHNR and CDR2 FQNEAQ (reference sequence). V was shortened by 0 bases and J by 3 bases, with 13 bases between the two germline ends.

The CDR3 reads CSARTLYSSYNEQFF. CDR3 coding DNA: TGCAGCGCCCGGACGCTTTACAGCTCCTACAATGAGCAGTTCTTC. The chain carries TRBV29-1 and TRBJ2-1; no definite D call. Germline loops: CDR1 SQVTM, CDR2 ANQGSEA. The CDR3 totals 15 residues. V lost 7 bases and J 0 bases, leaving 16 bases between the germline ends.

The chain has TRBV7-9 and TRBJ2-2; D may correspond to TRBD1 or TRBD2 (5 bases each). The CDR3 has 14 residues. V was cut by 5 bases and J by 6 bases, with 13 bases left in between. Germline CDR1 is SEHNR and CDR2 is FQNEAQ (reference sequence). CDR3 protein: CASSPGTASGELFF. As DNA, the CDR3 is TGTGCCAGCAGCCCTGGGACGGCTTCCGGGGAGCTGTTTTTT.

As concerns this clonotype: The conserved closing phenylalanine or tryptophan is absent in this CDR3, likely reflecting a read error. The chain joins TRBV5-1 to TRBJ2-7; 11 bases are shared with TRBD1. This CDR3 is 15 amino acids long. From germline, CDR1 is SGHRS and CDR2 YFSETQ. Trimming took 4 bases from V and 6 from J; bases not matched to a gene: 9. This CDR3 is CASSPRRDRGGEQYS. CDR3 nucleotides: TGCGCCAGCAGCCCCCGGCGGGACAGGGGGGGCGAGCAGTACTCC.

Comments on this clonotype: The junction departs from germline at one end; a sequencing error may be responsible. The rearrangement uses TRBV7-2 and TRBJ2-3; 7 bases map to TRBD2. Germline CDR1 SGHTA, CDR2 FQGNSA. This CDR3 comprises 14 residues. The DNA for the CDR3 is TGTGCCAGCAGCTTAGTAACGGGAGGAGATAAGCAGTATTTT. Protein product: CASSLVTGGDKQYF.

This clonotype has ten or more counts. The chain carries TRBV24-1 and TRBJ2-3, with 10 bases identical to TRBD1. Germline V CDR1 and CDR2: KGHDR, SFDVKD. V was pared by 5 bases and J by 3 bases, with 16 bases of the junction left unmatched. The CDR3 is 19 amino acids. The CDR3 loop reads CATSGTGTGDRELTDTQYF. In DNA form, the CDR3 reads TGTGCCACCAGTGGGACCGGGACAGGGGACCGTGAATTGACAGATACGCAGTATTTT.

This chain joins TRBV11-3 and TRBJ2-7, with 8 bases matching TRBD1. Germline CDR1 reads SGHNT; CDR2 reads YENEEA. The CDR3 covers 13 residues. V lost 2 bases to trimming and J lost 7 bases; unmatched junction nucleotides: 4. The CDR3 spells CASSLIRGQEQYF. CDR3 DNA: TGTGCCAGCAGCTTAATCAGGGGGCAGGAGCAGTACTTC.

The chain is built from TRBV9 and TRBJ1-5; D unclear. Between the trimmed V and J ends, which lost 0 bases and 3 bases, there was a span of 10 bases. Germline CDR1 and CDR2: SGDLS and YYNGEE. This CDR3 is built from 15 residues. The chain's CDR3 is CASSVALSFNQPQHF. CDR3 DNA: TGTGCCAGCAGCGTAGCCCTCAGTTTCAATCAGCCCCAGCATTTT.

This clonotype was seen more than once but under ten times. The chain couples TRBV10-3 to TRBJ1-5, with unresolved D. In germline, CDR1 is ENHRY, CDR2 SYGVKD. Trimming removed 3 bases from V and 4 bases from J, with 13 bases in between. CDR3 length equals 15 residues. The CDR3 DNA reads TGTGCCATCAGTGATTCCGGACGATCTAATCAGCCCCAGCATTTT. Encoded protein: CAISDSGRSNQPQHF.

This clonotype was seen ten or more times. The chain employs TRBV4-2 and TRBJ2-1; 8 bases are a match to TRBD2. The CDR3 totals 16 residues. Germline V gives CDR1 LGHNA, CDR2 YNFKEQ. V shed 3 bases and J 4 bases; nucleotides not matched to a gene: 8. The CDR3 sequence is CASSHQSGGGYNEQFF. The CDR3 DNA reads as TGTGCCAGCAGCCACCAAAGCGGGGGAGGTTACAATGAGCAGTTCTTC.

V is TRBV5-1 and J is TRBJ2-3; D gene uncertain. The germline V gene encodes CDR1 SGHRS and CDR2 YFSETQ. The CDR3 length is 14 residues. Trimming stripped 0 bases from V and 9 bases from J, with 14 bases between. The CDR3 DNA is TGCGCCAGCAGCTTGGAGGGTGGGCGACTCACGCAGTATTTT. Protein sequence: CASSLEGGRLTQYF.

The V and J genes are TRBV20-1 and TRBJ2-1; 12 bases agree with TRBD2. The V and J ends lost 4 bases and 1 base, in that order; junction bases with no gene match: 5. The germline gives CDR1 DFQATT, CDR2 SNEGSKA (reference sequence). The CDR3 is 16 residues long. The CDR3 region has the DNA TGCAGTGCTACCTGGACTAGCGGGGATTCCTACAATGAGCAGTTCTTC. It specifies CSATWTSGDSYNEQFF.

The rearrangement links TRBV6-2 or TRBV6-3 to TRBJ1-1, with TRBD1 as a possible D gene (5 bases). Trimming pared 6 bases from V and 1 base from J, leaving 15 bases between. Germline V gene lookup returns CDR1 MNHEY and CDR2 SVGEGT. The CDR3 totals 15 residues. The CDR3 DNA is TGTGCCAGCAGCGGAGGGACGTCCAAGAACACTGAAGCTTTCTTT. This codes for CASSGGTSKNTEAFF.

The table lists this clonotype with many counts. The chain uses TRBV6-5 and TRBJ2-7; D possibly corresponds to TRBD1 (6 bases). Germline CDR1 is MNHEY and CDR2 is SVGAGI. V dropped 4 bases and J dropped 2 bases, with 15 bases sitting between them. The CDR3 runs 15 residues. In nucleotides, the CDR3 is TGTGCCAGCAGTTTGGGGGCCCTCTCCACCTACGAGCAGTACTTC. This encodes CASSLGALSTYEQYF.

This clonotype was counted many times. The chain uses TRBV13 and TRBJ2-2; 8 bases are a match to TRBD1. V was clipped by 0 bases and J by 6 bases; unmatched bases: 3. The CDR3 covers 15 residues. CDR1 and CDR2 from the germline V gene are PRHDT and FYEKMQ (reference sequence). The CDR3 DNA reads as TGTGCCAGCAGCTTAGGGGGACAGGTGGCCGGGGAGCTGTTTTTT. Translating it yields CASSLGGQVAGELFF.

This clonotype was seen only once. This chain connects TRBV7-9 to TRBJ1-5, with D uncertain. CDR1 and CDR2 from the germline V gene are SEHNR and FQNEAQ (reference sequence). Deletions cut 3 bases from V and 1 base from J, with 10 bases between. The CDR3 is made up of 15 amino acids. The chain's CDR3 is CASSLEGGSNQPQHF. DNA of the CDR3: TGTGCCAGCAGCTTGGAGGGAGGAAGCAATCAGCCCCAGCATTTT.

This clonotype was counted ten times or more. The rearrangement links TRBV29-1 to TRBJ1-1; D is unresolved. Germline CDR1 SQVTM, CDR2 ANQGSEA. This CDR3 is built from 11 residues. The CDR3 DNA reads TGCACCGCGAGGAGATCTGGTGAAGCTTTCTTT. Residues: CTARRSGEAFF. Full variable domain (remainder filled in from reference TRBV29-1 and TRBJ1-1): SAVISQKPSRDICQRGTSLTIQCQVDSQVTMMFWYRQQPGQSLTLIATANQGSEATYESGFVIDKFPISRPNLTFSTLTVSNMSPEDSSIYLCTARRSGEAFFGQGTRLTVV.

This clonotype turned up a few times. The chain combines TRBV19 with TRBJ1-1, with D possibly TRBD1 on 6 matching bases. V lost 5 bases and J lost 6, with 16 bases in between. The germline V gene encodes CDR1 LNHDA and CDR2 SQIVND (reference sequence). There are 14 residues in the CDR3. The chain's CDR3 is CASSLRTERPEAFF. As DNA, the CDR3 is TGTGCCAGTAGTCTACGGACAGAACGGCCTGAAGCTTTCTTT.

The J gene is TRBJ2-3, the V gene TRBV24-1; 11 bases are a match to TRBD2. CDR1 and CDR2 (germline): KGHDR, SFDVKD. V shed 4 bases, J shed 5 bases, and the junction held 10 bases outside the gene matches. CDR3 length: 17 amino acids. The CDR3 loop reads CATSDSTSGDWGDTQYF. CDR3 DNA: TGTGCCACCAGTGACTCGACTAGCGGGGACTGGGGAGATACGCAGTATTTT.

Details on this clonotype: Relative to the germline gene, one junction end is altered; a read error may explain this. The rearrangement links TRBV19 to TRBJ2-7; TRBD1 aligns across 7 bases. The CDR3 is made up of 15 amino acids. CDR1 and CDR2 (germline): LNHDA, SQIVND (reference sequence). CDR3 DNA: TGTGCCAGTAGTGTGACCGGGACAGACTCCTACGAGCAATACTTC. Its protein product is CASSVTGTDSYEQYF.